This TCR beta chain was sequenced during a study of T cell changes during pregnancy in multiple sclerosis. Profiling relied on immunoSEQ multiplex PCR, and the TCRdb table lists in-frame clones only, not all of them. The sample lists about 73,000 clones, roughly 88% occurring once. The CDR3 totals 13 residues. V was cut by 6 bases and J by 8 bases, with 13 bases left in between. Germline V CDR1 and CDR2: KGHSH, LQKENI. This chain joins TRBV18 and TRBJ1-4; no definite D call. Sequenced material: peripheral blood, taken after pregnancy. This sequence was found in a female donor in good health, enrolled as a control in a pregnancy study. The CDR3 DNA is TGTGCCAGCTCGCCGACCGGGATGGAAAAACTGTTTTTT. Translation gives CASSPTGMEKLFF.